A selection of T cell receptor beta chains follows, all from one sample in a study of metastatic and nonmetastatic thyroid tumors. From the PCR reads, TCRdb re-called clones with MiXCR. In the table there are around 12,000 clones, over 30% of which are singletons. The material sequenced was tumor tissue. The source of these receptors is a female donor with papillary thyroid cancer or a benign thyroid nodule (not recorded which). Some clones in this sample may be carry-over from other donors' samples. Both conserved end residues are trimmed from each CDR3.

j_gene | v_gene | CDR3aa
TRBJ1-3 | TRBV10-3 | AISDPRQGIEDTIY
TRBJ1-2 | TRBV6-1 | ASNPGGANYGYT
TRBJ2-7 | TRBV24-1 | ATSDSNSYEQY
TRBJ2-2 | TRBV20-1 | SASAGGVVGELF
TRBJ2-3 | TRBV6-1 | ASSVSREPTDTQY
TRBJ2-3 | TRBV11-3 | ASSPSGTDTQY
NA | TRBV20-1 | SARDFQGSQNNEQF
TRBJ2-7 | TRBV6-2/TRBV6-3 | ASLLAGSYEQY
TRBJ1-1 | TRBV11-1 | ASSLGGKNTEAF
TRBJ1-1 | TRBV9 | ASVRDQTNTEAF
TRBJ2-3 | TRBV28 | ASSSPGLAPLTDTQY
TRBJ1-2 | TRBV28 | ASTPGTGGAYGYT
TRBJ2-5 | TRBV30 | AWSATGGWETQY
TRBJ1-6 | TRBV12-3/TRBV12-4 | ASSLGQGGGISPLH
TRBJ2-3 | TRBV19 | ASSISLAGTDTQY
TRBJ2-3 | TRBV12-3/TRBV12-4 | ASRASGRADTQY
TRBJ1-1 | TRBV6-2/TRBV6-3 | ASSYSRGDTEAF
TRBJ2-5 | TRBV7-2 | ASTAEETQY
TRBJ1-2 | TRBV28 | ASSLEGPYGYT
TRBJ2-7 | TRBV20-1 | SGLVGPGGEQY
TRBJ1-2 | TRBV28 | ASSPLGWTGATYGYT
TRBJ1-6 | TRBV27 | ASSFLLGSTLH
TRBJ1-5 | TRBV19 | ASGDRGRSNQPQH
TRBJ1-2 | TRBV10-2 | ASRGTGDYGYT
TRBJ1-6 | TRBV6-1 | ASSQRTNSPLH
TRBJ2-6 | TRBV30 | AWRLRGRKAGANVLT
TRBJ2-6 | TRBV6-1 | AGGQGVSGANVLT
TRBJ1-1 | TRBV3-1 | ASSQGQNTEAF
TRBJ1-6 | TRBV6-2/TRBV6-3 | ASTRQGDSSPLH
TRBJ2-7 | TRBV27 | AGTDETYEQY
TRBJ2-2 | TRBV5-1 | ASSYVTGGPGELF
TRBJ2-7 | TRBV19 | ASFKGGEQY
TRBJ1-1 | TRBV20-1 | SASDFGRGAEAF
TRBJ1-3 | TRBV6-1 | ASSEIVELSGNTIY
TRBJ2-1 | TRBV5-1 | ASGAGASGSNEQF
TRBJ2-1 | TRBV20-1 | SARGPLLAGGAEQF
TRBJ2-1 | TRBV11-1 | ASSLGRREGSSYNEQF
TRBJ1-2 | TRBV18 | ASSPEDRGYGYT
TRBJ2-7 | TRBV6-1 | ASSSTGPSYEQY
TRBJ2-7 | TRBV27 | ASSRSGTSGASTEQY
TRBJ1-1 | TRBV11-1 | ASSLWGNTEAF
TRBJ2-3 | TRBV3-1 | ASRRRAEDTQY
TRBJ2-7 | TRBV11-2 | ASSLSEREQY
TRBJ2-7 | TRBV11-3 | ASSPTSPGYNEQY
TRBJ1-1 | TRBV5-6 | ASSLVGGLLGTEAF
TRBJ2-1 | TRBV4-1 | ASSRRRAGDRNEQF
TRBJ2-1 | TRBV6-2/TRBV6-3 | ASSYDRGLAAQNEQF
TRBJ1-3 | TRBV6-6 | ASSYLSSGNTIY
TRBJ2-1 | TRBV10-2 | ASSEGTYTRDEQF
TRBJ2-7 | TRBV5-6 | ASSPGPGNYEQY
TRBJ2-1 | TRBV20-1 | SARGLPEYNEQF
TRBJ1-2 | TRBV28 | ASSQRGSEDGGYT
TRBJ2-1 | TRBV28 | ASSLWTGTELNEQF